This TCR beta chain was sequenced for a study of blood T cell repertoires in COVID-19. Authors' processing steps: From reference gene primer amplification, estimates of nucleated cell counts were derived. Assay used: immunoSEQ multiplex PCR; TCRdb lists only in-frame clones, some missing. V, J and clone size reflect that table, while D and trimming were determined from the DNA. This table holds fewer than 25,000 clones, around 92% found once. The CDR3 covers 12 residues. Germline values: CDR1 MNHEY, CDR2 SVGAGI. Trimming cost V 2 bases and J 9 bases, with 11 bases left between them. Sequenced: peripheral blood. This clonotype originated in a woman aged 70 to 79 with active COVID-19. The chain recombines TRBV6-5 with TRBJ2-7; D is perhaps TRBD2 (5 bases). CDR3 sequence reads: CASSYGGKGQYF. CDR3 nucleotide sequence: TGTGCCAGCAGTTACGGAGGTAAAGGGCAGTACTTC.